This T cell receptor beta chain was profiled in a study of chemoradiotherapy in HPV16-positive cancers. Study as a whole: Candidate HPV-specific clones and shared TCR motifs came from a couple of HPV16-positive patients.

The CDR3 has 12 residues. V gave up 6 bases and J gave up 4 bases, with 8 bases separating them. The V gene's germline CDR1 is MNHEY and CDR2 SMNVEV (reference sequence). Whole-study findings and limits: Non-HPV-specific T cells did not expand in tumors during treatment, whereas candidate HPV-specific clones and E7-related motifs did.

Sequenced by immunoSEQ multiplex PCR; TCRdb stores in-frame clones only, minus some. Of approximately 9,000 clones in the sample, 65% to 85% were seen once. A remark on this clone: Its antigen is still unknown.

This TCR was recovered from a human donor with HPV-associated anogenital cancer. This specimen consisted of blood, obtained from a patient who underwent chemoradiotherapy. This chain uses TRBV27 with TRBJ2-3, with unresolved D. CDR3 DNA: TGTGCCAGCAGCCCCTACGCAGATACGCAGTATTTT. It is translated as CASSPYADTQYF.